A selection of T cell receptor beta chains follows, all from one sample in a study of T cell responses to AZD1222 COVID-19 vaccine. The table came from immunoSEQ multiplex PCR; TCRdb's copy has only in-frame clones and leaves some out. The data show just under 90,000 clones, with around 88% seen just once and around a tenth held by the top ten. This sample comprised peripheral blood, obtained on day 0 of MenACWY control vaccination. Every receptor here comes from an adult in good health. The CDR3 runs from the conserved cysteine through the conserved F or W. The D gene is left open where the match is weak. Size is stated for part of the rows, as once, few or many counts, or as a class when the clone is expanded.

>TRBV30|NA|TRBJ2-1|NA
TGTGCCTGGATCCCCCGCGGGGATGAGCAGTTCTTC
CAWIPRGDEQFF
>TRBV19|TRBD1|TRBJ2-7|NA
TGTGCCAGTAGCTCGACAGGGTTTTACGAGCAGTACTTC
CASSSTGFYEQYF
>TRBV30|NA|TRBJ2-7|NA
TGTGCCTGGAACCCGGACAGAGACTACGAGCAGTACTTC
CAWNPDRDYEQYF
>TRBV2|NA|TRBJ1-1|NA
TGTGCCAGCAGGGCGATGCTAATGAACACTGAAGCTTTCTTT
CASRAMLMNTEAFF
>TRBV3-1/TRBV3-2|NA|TRBJ1-1|NA
TGTGCCAGCAGCCAAACCTGGTTGGACACTGAAGCTTTCTTT
CASSQTWLDTEAFF
>TRBV2|TRBD1|TRBJ1-5|NA
TGTGCCAGCAGTGAACAGGGGGCAGGGCAGCCCCAGCATTTT
CASSEQGAGQPQHF
>TRBV7-9|NA|TRBJ2-7|NA
TGTGCCAGCAGCTTAATTGGGGTACCAAGGGCCTACGAGCAGTACTTC
CASSLIGVPRAYEQYF
>TRBV6-6|NA|TRBJ2-1|NA
TGTGCCAGCATGGGAGGACCCTACAATGAGCAGTTCTTC
CASMGGPYNEQFF
>TRBV25-1|TRBD1|TRBJ1-1|NA
TGTGCCAGCACCCCCACGGGACAGGGACAAGCTTTCTTT
CASTPTGQGQAFF
>TRBV6-5|TRBD1|TRBJ1-1|NA
TGTGCCGGGAACACAGGGGGCAAAGCTGAAGCTTTCTTT
CAGNTGGKAEAFF
>TRBV27|TRBD1|TRBJ1-5|NA
TGTGCCAGCAGTTCCGGACAGGGTCTCAATCAGCCCCAGCATTTT
CASSSGQGLNQPQHF
>TRBV7-6|TRBD2|TRBJ2-5|NA
TGTGCCAGCAGCCCCCGCGGGCGGGGGGGCGGGGGATGGCAAGAGACCCAGTACTTC
CASSPRGRGGGGWQETQYF
>TRBV3-1/TRBV3-2|TRBD1|TRBJ1-2|NA
TGTGCCAGCAGCCTCGCGGACCGGGACAGGGGGCTCACCTTC
CASSLADRDRGLTF
>TRBV5-4|NA|TRBJ1-1|NA
TGTGCCAGCAGCTTGGAGGGGAAGAACACTGAAGCTTTCTTT
CASSLEGKNTEAFF
>TRBV19|TRBD2|TRBJ2-3|once
TGTGCCAGTAGTATGGGGGGGACAGATACGCAGTATTTT
CASSMGGTDTQYF
>TRBV7-3|NA|TRBJ1-4|NA
TGTGCCAGCAGCTTAAAGTCCGGGAACTGGGGTGAAAAACTGTTTTTT
CASSLKSGNWGEKLFF
>TRBV28|NA|TRBJ1-2|NA
TGTGCCAGCAACCGTAGGACAGAGGGGAATGGCTACACCTTC
CASNRRTEGNGYTF
>TRBV14|NA|TRBJ2-3|NA
TGTGCCAGCAGCCAAGCGGGGTGGAGGGAAGATACGCAGTATTTT
CASSQAGWREDTQYF
>TRBV5-1|NA|TRBJ2-2|NA
TGCGCCAGCAATCGTGCCTCGTCGAACACCGGGGAGCTGTTTTTT
CASNRASSNTGELFF
>TRBV18|TRBD1|TRBJ1-6|NA
TGTGCCAGCTCACCAGGGACAGGGGGCGCGGGGTCACCCCTCCACTTT
CASSPGTGGAGSPLHF
>TRBV3-1/TRBV3-2|NA|TRBJ1-1|once
TGTGCCAGCAGCCGGGGCAGGGACACTGAAGCTTTCTTT
CASSRGRDTEAFF
>TRBV18|NA|TRBJ1-2|NA
TGTGCCAGCTCACGCGATGCGGGCGTTCTTGGCTACACCTTC
CASSRDAGVLGYTF
>TRBV3-1/TRBV3-2|NA|TRBJ2-5|NA
TGTGCCAGCAGCCGAAGGCAGGCAAACCAAGAGACCCAGTACTTC
CASSRRQANQETQYF
>TRBV25-1|NA|TRBJ1-6|NA
TGTGCCAGCAGTACCCGGGACGGTTATAATTCACCCCTCCACTTT
CASSTRDGYNSPLHF
>TRBV14|TRBD2|TRBJ2-3|NA
TGTGCCAGCAGCGGGCGGGCGGGGGTGAGAGATACGCAGTATTTT
CASSGRAGVRDTQYF
>TRBV7-2|TRBD1|TRBJ1-5|NA
TGTGCCAGCAGCTCGGGACAGGGAGGCAATCAGCCCCAGCATTTT
CASSSGQGGNQPQHF
>TRBV2|NA|TRBJ1-4|NA
TGTGCCAGCAGTGAGTCGAGAACTAATGAAAAACTGTTTTTT
CASSESRTNEKLFF
>TRBV11-2|TRBD1|TRBJ1-1|once
TGTGCCAGCAGCCTAACTACAGGGGGCCCCACTGAAGCTTTCTTT
CASSLTTGGPTEAFF
>TRBV25-1|NA|TRBJ1-2|once
TGTGCCAGCAGTTGGGGAGACTATGGCTACACCTTC
CASSWGDYGYTF
>TRBV5-6|TRBD2|TRBJ2-2|NA
TGTGCCAGCAGCTACGGACTAGCAACCGGGGAGCTGTTTTTT
CASSYGLATGELFF
>TRBV5-4|TRBD1|TRBJ1-2|NA
TGTGCCAGCAGCTTGGGGGGACAGGGATCTAACTATGGCTACACCTTC
CASSLGGQGSNYGYTF
>TRBV5-1|NA|TRBJ1-4|NA
TGCGCCAGCAGCTTGTTAGCTGGGAAAAATGAAAAACTGTTTTTT
CASSLLAGKNEKLFF
>TRBV6-1|NA|TRBJ1-1|NA
TGTGCCAGCAGTGATAATTTAGGGAAGAACACTGAAGCTTTCTTT
CASSDNLGKNTEAFF
>TRBV10-2|NA|TRBJ1-1|few
TGCGCCAGCAGTAAACCGACAGGTTCGGGCAACACTGAAGCTTTCTTT
CASSKPTGSGNTEAFF
>TRBV11-2|TRBD2|TRBJ2-1|NA
TGTGCCAGCAGCTTGGGGACTAGCGGGGCTTACAATGAGCAGTTCTTC
CASSLGTSGAYNEQFF
>TRBV7-3|NA|TRBJ1-1|NA
TGTGCCAGCAGCTCCGTCGACGGAACTGAAGCTTTCTTT
CASSSVDGTEAFF
>TRBV3-1/TRBV3-2|NA|TRBJ1-2|NA
TGTGCCAGCAGCGTAGAGGGAGCTTATGGCTACACCTTC
CASSVEGAYGYTF
>TRBV6-5|TRBD1|TRBJ1-2|NA
TGTGCCAGCAGTTACGTCCCGGGACAGGGGTCGGATGGCTACACCTTC
CASSYVPGQGSDGYTF
>TRBV2|NA|TRBJ1-1|NA
TGTGCCAGCAGCGCTCAGGAACAGAGTGAAGCTTTCTTT
CASSAQEQSEAFF
>TRBV7-8|NA|TRBJ1-1|NA
TGTGCCAGCAGCTTAGAGCAGGGGTCCTTACGATCTGAAGCTTTCTTT
CASSLEQGSLRSEAFF